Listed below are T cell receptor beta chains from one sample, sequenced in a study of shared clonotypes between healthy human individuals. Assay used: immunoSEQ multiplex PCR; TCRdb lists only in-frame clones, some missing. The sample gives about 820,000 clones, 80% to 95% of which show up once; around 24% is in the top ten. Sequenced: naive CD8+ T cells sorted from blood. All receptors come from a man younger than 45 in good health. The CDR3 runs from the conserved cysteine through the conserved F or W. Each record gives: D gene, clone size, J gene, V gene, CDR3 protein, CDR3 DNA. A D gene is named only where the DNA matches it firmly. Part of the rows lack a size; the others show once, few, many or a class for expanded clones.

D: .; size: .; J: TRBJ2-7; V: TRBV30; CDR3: CAWSVSSYEQYF; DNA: TGTGCCTGGAGTGTATCCTCCTACGAGCAGTACTTC
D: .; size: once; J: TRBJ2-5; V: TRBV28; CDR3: CASINRGYQETQYF; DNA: TGTGCCAGCATCAATCGAGGATACCAAGAGACCCAGTACTTC
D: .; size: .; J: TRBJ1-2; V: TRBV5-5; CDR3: CASSSTEGDGYTF; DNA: TGTGCCAGCAGCTCAACGGAGGGGGATGGCTACACCTTC
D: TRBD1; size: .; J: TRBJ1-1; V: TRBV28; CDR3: CASSSDRGRSANTEAFF; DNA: TGTGCCAGCAGTTCTGACAGGGGGAGGTCGGCGAACACTGAAGCTTTCTTT
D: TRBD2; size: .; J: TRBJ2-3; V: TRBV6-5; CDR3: CASQLLADTDTQYF; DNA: TGTGCCAGTCAACTGCTAGCGGACACAGATACGCAGTATTTT
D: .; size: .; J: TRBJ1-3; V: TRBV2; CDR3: CASMGREYTIYF; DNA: TGTGCCAGCATGGGAAGGGAATACACCATATATTTT
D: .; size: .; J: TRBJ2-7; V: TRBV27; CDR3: CASSYRVGYEQYF; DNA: TGTGCCAGCAGTTACAGGGTAGGCTACGAGCAGTACTTC
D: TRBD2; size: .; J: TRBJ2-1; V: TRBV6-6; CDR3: CASSSGLAGASNEQFF; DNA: TGTGCCAGCAGTTCGGGACTAGCGGGAGCCAGCAATGAGCAGTTCTTC
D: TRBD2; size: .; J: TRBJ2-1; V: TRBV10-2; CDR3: CASRLAGAPYNEQFF; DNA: TGCGCCAGCAGGTTAGCGGGAGCCCCCTACAATGAGCAGTTCTTC
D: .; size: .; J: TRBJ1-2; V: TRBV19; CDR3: CASSISTDSPGYTF; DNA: TGTGCCAGTAGTATCTCCACGGACAGTCCAGGCTACACCTTC
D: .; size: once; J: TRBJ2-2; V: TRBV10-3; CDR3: CAISDPSREITGELFF; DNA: TGTGCCATCAGTGACCCTTCCCGGGAGATCACCGGGGAGCTGTTTTTT
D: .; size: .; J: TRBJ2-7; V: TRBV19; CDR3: CASSAGLAVLYF; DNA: TGTGCCAGTAGCGCGGGGCTAGCCGTCCTGTACTTC
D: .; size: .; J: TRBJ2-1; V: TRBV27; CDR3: CASRVWNEQFF; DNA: TGTGCCAGCAGAGTCTGGAATGAGCAGTTCTTC
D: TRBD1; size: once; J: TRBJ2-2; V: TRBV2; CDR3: CASSHGQVNSFRELFF; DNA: TGTGCCAGCAGTCACGGACAGGTCAACAGCTTCCGGGAGCTGTTTTTT
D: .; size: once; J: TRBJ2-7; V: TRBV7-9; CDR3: CASSLSGPHEQYF; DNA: TGTGCCAGCAGCTTATCCGGCCCCCACGAGCAGTACTTC
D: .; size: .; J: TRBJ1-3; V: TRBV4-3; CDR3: CASSQTPEGSGNTIYF; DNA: TGCGCCAGCAGCCAAACCCCTGAGGGCTCTGGAAACACCATATATTTT
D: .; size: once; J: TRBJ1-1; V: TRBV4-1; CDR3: CASSQRGTLNTEAFF; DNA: TGCGCCAGCAGCCAGCGTGGAACGTTGAACACTGAAGCTTTCTTT
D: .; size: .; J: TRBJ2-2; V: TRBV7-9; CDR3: CASSPQDNANTGELFF; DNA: TGTGCCAGCAGCCCCCAGGACAACGCGAACACCGGGGAGCTGTTTTTT
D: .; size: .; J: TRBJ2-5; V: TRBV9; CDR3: CASSPGAGLETQYF; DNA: TGTGCCAGCAGCCCAGGGGCAGGCTTAGAGACCCAGTACTTC
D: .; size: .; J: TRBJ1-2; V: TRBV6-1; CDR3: CASTGTNYGYTF; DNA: TGTGCCAGCACAGGGACCAACTATGGCTACACCTTC
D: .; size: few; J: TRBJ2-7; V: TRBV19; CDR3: CASSEDGVPYYEQYF; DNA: TGTGCCAGTAGCGAGGACGGAGTCCCCTACTACGAGCAGTACTTC
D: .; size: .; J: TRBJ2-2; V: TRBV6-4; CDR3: CASSDIAGAGELFF; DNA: TGTGCCAGCAGTGACATAGCAGGCGCCGGGGAGCTGTTTTTT
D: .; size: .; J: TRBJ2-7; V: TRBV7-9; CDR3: CASSPTPYEQYF; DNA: TGTGCCAGCAGCCCGACTCCCTACGAGCAGTACTTC
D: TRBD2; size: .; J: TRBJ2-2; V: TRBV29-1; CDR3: CSVESGRHTGELFF; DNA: TGCAGCGTCGAGAGCGGGAGACACACCGGGGAGCTGTTTTTT
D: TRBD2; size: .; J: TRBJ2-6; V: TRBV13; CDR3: CASSSTLGLAGVIAGANVLTF; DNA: TGTGCCAGCAGCTCCACCCTAGGACTAGCGGGAGTAATAGCTGGGGCCAACGTCCTGACTTTC
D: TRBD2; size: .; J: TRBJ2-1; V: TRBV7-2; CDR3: CASRLAGTSGRNEQFF; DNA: TGTGCCAGCAGGCTTGCCGGGACTAGCGGGAGAAATGAGCAGTTCTTC
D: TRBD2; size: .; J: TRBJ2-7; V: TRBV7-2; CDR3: CASRPFVAGPYEQYF; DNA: TGTGCCAGCAGGCCCTTCGTAGCGGGTCCCTACGAGCAGTACTTC
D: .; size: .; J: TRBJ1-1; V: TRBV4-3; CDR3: CASSQDVGVNTEAFF; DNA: TGCGCCAGCAGCCAGGATGTTGGGGTAAACACTGAAGCTTTCTTT
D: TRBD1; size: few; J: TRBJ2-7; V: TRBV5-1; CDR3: CASSPGTGLYEQYF; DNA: TGCGCCAGCAGCCCCGGGACAGGGCTATACGAGCAGTACTTC
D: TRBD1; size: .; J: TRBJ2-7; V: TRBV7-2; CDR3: CASSLDRGSTRMRNEQYF; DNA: TGTGCCAGCAGCTTAGACAGGGGGTCGACTAGAATGCGGAACGAGCAGTACTTC
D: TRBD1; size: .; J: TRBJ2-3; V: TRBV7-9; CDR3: CASSLADRTQYF; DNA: TGTGCCAGCAGCTTAGCGGACAGGACCCAATATTTT
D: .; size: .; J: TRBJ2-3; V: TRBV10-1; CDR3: CASSVGATDTQYF; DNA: TGCGCCAGCAGTGTGGGAGCCACAGATACGCAGTATTTT
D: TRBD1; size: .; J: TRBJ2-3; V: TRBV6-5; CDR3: CASGQGRTDAQYF; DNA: TGTGCCAGCGGACAGGGGAGGACCGACGCGCAGTATTTT
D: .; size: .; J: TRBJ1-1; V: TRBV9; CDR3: CASSAHDSNTEAFF; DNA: TGTGCCAGCAGCGCCCATGACTCGAACACTGAAGCTTTCTTT
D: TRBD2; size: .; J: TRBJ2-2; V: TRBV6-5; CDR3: CASSYTSGKSGELFF; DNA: TGTGCCAGCAGTTATACTAGCGGGAAGTCCGGGGAGCTGTTTTTT
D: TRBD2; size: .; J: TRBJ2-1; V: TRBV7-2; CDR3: CASSPELAGDRNEQFF; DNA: TGTGCCAGCAGCCCCGAACTAGCGGGAGATAGGAATGAGCAGTTCTTC
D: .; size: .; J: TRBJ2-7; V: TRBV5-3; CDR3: CARSPGRHRTYEQYF; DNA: TGTGCCAGAAGCCCCGGGCGGCACCGAACCTACGAGCAGTACTTC
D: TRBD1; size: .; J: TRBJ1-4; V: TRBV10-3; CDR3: CAISSDRDTTNEKLFF; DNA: TGTGCCATCAGTTCCGACAGGGATACAACTAATGAAAAACTGTTTTTT
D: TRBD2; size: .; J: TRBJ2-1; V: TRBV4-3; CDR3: CASSQVSLAGDSYNEQFF; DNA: TGCGCCAGCAGCCAAGTTTCGCTAGCGGGAGACTCCTACAATGAGCAGTTCTTC
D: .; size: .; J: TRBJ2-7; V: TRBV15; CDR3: CATSRSDILYEQYF; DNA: TGTGCCACCAGCAGATCGGACATCCTCTACGAGCAGTACTTC
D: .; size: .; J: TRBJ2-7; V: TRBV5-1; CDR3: CASSYRSSYEQYF; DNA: TGCGCCAGCAGCTACCGGAGCTCCTACGAGCAGTACTTC
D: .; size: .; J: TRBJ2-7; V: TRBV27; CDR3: CASSLTKPSYEQYF; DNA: TGTGCCAGCAGTTTAACGAAACCCTCCTACGAGCAGTACTTC
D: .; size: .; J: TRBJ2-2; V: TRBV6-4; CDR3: CASSEANTGELFF; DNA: TGTGCCAGCAGTGAGGCCAACACCGGGGAGCTGTTTTTT
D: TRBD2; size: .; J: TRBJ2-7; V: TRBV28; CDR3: CASCGRAYEQYF; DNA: TGTGCCAGCTGCGGGAGAGCTTACGAGCAGTACTTC
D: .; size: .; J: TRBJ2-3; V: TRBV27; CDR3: CASSDIGDTQYF; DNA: TGTGCCAGCAGCGACATTGGGGATACGCAGTATTTT
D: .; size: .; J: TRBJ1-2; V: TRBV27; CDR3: CASTSLEGGGYGYTF; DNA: TGTGCCAGCACATCTTTGGAAGGGGGGGGCTATGGCTACACCTTC
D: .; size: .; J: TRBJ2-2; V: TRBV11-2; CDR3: CASSSNRVGRPGELFF; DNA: TGTGCCAGCAGTAGCAACCGGGTCGGCCGGCCCGGGGAGCTGTTTTTT
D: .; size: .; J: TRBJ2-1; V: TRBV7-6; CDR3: CASSTPLTGDFNNEQFF; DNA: TGTGCCAGCAGCACCCCCCTGACAGGCGACTTTAACAATGAGCAGTTCTTC
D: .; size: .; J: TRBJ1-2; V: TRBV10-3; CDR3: CAIRPRGPLYGYTF; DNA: TGTGCCATCAGGCCACGGGGACCCCTCTATGGCTACACCTTC
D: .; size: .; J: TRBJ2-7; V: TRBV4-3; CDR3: CASSQGSAALYEQYF; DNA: TGCGCCAGCAGCCAAGGGTCGGCAGCTTTGTACGAGCAGTACTTC
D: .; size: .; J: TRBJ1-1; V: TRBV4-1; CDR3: CASSQDPTGFGAEAFF; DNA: TGCGCCAGCAGCCAAGACCCGACAGGATTTGGCGCTGAAGCTTTCTTT